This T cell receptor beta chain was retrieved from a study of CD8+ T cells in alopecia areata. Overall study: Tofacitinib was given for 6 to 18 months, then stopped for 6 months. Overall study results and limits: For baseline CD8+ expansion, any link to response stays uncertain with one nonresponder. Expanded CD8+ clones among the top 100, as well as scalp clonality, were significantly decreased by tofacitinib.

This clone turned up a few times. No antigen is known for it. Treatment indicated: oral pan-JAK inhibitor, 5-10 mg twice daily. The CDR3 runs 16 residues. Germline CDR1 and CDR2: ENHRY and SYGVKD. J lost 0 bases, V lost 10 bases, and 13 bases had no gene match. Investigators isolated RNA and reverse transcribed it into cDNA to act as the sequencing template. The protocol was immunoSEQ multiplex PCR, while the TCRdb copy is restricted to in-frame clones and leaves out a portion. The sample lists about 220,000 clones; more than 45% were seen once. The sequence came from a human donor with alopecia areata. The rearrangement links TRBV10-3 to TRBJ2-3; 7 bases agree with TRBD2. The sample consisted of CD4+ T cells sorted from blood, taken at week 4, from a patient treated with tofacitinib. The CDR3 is CATRPLSGPSTDTQYF. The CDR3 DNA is TGTGCCACCCGACCCCTTAGCGGGCCGAGCACAGATACGCAGTATTTT.